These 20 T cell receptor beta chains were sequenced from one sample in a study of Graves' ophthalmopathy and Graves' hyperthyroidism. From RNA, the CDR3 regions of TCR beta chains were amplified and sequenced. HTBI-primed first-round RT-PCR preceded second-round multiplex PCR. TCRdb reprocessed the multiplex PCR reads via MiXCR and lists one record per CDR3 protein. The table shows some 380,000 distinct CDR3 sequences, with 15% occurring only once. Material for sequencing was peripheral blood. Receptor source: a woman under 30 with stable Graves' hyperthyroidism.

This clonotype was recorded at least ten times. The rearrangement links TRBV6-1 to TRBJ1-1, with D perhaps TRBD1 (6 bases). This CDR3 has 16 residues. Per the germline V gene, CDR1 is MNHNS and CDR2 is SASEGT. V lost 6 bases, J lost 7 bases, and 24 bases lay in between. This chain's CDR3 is CASSRAHLSRGGEAFF. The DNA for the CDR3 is TGTGCCAGCAGCAGAGCCCACCTTAGCAGGGGAGGTGAAGCTTTCTTT.

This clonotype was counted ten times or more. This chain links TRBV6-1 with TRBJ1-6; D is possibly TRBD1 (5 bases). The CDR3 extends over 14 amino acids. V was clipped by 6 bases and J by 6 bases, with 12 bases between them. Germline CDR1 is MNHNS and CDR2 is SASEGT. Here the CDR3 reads CASSRGRPNSPLHF. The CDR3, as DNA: TGTGCCAGCAGCCGGGGCAGACCTAATTCACCCCTCCACTTT.

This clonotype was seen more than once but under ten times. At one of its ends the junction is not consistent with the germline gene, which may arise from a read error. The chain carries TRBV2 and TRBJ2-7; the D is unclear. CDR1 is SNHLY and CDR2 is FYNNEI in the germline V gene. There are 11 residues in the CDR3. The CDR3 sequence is CAGSERIRQYF. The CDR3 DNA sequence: TGTGCCGGCAGTGAGCGAATAAGGCAGTACTTC.

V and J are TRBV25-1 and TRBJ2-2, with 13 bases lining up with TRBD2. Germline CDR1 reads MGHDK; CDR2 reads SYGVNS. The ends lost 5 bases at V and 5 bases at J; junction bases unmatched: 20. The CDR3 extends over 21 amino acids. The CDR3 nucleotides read TGTGCCAGCAGTACACCGGACGGCGGACTAGCGGGGGACCGACATACCGGGGAGCTGTTTTTT. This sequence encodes CASSTPDGGLAGDRHTGELFF.

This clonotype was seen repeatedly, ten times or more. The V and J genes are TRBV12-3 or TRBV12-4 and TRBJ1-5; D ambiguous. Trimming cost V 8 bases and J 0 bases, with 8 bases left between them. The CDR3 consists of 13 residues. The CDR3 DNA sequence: TGTGCCAGCTCGCCTTATAGCAATCAGCCCCAGCATTTT. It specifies CASSPYSNQPQHF.

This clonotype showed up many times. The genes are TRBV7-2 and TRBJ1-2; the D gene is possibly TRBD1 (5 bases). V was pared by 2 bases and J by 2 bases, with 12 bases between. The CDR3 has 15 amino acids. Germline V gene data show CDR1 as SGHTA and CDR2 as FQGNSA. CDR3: CASSLIGTANYGYTF. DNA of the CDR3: TGTGCCAGCAGCTTAATCGGGACGGCAAACTATGGCTACACCTTC. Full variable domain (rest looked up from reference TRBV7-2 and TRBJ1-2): GAGVSQSPSNKVTEKGKDVELRCDPISGHTALYWYRQSLGQGLEFLIYFQGNSAPDKSGLPSDRFSAERTGGSVSTLTIQRTQQEDSAVYLCASSLIGTANYGYTFGSGTRLTVV.

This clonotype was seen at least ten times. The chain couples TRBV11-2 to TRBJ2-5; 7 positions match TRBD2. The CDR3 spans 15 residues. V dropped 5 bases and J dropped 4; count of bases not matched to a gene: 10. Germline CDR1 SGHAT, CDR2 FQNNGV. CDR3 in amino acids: CASSETGTTSETQYF. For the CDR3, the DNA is TGTGCCAGCAGCGAAACCGGGACTACATCAGAGACCCAGTACTTC.

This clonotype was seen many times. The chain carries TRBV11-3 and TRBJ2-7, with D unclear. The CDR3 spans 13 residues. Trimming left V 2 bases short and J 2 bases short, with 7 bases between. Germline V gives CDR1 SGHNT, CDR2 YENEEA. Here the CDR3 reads CASSLIPTYEQYF. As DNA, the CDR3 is TGTGCCAGCAGCTTAATTCCTACCTACGAGCAGTACTTC.

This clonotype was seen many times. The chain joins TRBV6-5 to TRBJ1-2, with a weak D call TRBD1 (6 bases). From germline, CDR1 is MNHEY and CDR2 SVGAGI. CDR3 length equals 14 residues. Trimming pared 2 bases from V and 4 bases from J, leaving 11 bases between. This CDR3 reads CASSYEGVGYGYTF. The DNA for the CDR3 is TGTGCCAGCAGTTACGAGGGGGTTGGCTATGGCTACACCTTC.

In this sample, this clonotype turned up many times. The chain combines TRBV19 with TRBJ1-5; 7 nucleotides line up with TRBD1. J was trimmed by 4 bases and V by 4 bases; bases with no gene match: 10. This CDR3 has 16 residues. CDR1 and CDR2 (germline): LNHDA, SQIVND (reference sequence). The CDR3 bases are TGTGCCAGTAGTACCCTCGGGACAGTAAAAAATCAGCCCCAGCATTTT. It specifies CASSTLGTVKNQPQHF.

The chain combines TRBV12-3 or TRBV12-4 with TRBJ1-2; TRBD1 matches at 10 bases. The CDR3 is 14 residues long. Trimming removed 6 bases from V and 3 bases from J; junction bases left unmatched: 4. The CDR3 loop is CASRRQGADYGYTF. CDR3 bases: TGTGCCAGCAGGAGACAGGGGGCCGACTATGGCTACACCTTC.

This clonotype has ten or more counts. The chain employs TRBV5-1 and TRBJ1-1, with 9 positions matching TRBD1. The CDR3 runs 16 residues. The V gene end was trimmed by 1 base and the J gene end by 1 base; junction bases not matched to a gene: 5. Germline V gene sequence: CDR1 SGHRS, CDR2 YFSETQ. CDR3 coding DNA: TGCGCCAGCAGCTTGACGACAGGGGGAAAGAACACTGAAGCTTTCTTT. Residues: CASSLTTGGKNTEAFF.

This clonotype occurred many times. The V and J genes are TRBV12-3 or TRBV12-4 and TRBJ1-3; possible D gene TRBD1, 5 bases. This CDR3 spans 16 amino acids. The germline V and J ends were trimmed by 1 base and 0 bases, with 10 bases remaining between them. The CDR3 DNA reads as TGTGCCAGCAGTTTAGGGACACCACACTCTGGAAACACCATATATTTT. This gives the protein CASSLGTPHSGNTIYF.

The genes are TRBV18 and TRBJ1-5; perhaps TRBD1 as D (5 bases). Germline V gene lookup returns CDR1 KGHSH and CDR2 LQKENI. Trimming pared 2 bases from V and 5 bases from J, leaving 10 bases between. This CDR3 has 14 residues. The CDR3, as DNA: TGTGCCAGCTCACCAGGAGGGGAGGATCAGCCCCAGCATTTT. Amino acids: CASSPGGEDQPQHF.

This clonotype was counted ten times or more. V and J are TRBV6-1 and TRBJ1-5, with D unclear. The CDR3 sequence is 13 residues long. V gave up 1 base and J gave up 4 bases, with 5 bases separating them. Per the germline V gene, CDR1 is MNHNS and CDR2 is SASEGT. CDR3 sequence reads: CASSEEPNQPQHF. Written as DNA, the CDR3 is TGTGCCAGCAGTGAAGAACCGAATCAGCCCCAGCATTTT.

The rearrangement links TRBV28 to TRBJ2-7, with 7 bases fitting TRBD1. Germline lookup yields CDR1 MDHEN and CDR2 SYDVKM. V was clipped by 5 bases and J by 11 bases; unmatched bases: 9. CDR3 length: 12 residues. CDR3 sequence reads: CASSPLKGAEYF. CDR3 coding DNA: TGTGCCAGCAGTCCCCTCAAGGGGGCTGAGTACTTC.

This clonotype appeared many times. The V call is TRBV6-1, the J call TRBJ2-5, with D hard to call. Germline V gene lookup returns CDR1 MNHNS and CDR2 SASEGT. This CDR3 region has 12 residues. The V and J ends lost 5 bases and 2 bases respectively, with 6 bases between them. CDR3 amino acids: CASSYGQETQYF. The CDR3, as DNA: TGTGCCAGCAGTTATGGGCAAGAGACCCAGTACTTC.

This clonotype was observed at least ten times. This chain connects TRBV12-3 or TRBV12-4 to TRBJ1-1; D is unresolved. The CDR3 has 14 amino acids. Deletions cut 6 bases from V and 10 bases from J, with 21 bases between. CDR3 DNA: TGTGCCAGCAGCCCGCCTACTGATGGGCTGAGAGCTTTCTTT. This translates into CASSPPTDGLRAFF.

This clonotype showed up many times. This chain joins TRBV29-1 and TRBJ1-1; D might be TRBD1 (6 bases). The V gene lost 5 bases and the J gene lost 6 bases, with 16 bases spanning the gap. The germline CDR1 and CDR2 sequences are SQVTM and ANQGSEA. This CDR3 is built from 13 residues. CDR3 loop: CSVPGQERAEAFF. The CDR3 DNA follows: TGCAGCGTTCCGGGACAAGAGAGGGCTGAAGCTTTCTTT.

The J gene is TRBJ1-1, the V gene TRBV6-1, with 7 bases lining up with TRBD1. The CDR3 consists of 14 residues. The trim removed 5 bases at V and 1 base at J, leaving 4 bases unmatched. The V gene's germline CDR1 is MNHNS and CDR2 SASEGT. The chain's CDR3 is CASSKTGKNTEAFF. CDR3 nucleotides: TGTGCCAGCAGTAAGACAGGGAAGAACACTGAAGCTTTCTTT.